These 26 T cell receptor beta chains share one sample of origin, sequenced in a study of blood T cell repertoires in COVID-19. Assay: immunoSEQ multiplex PCR; the TCRdb copy retains only in-frame clones and omits some. This table holds roughly 170,000 clones, roughly 84% found once. Specimen: peripheral blood. Receptors originate from a woman aged 50 to 60 with COVID-19, enrolled during active disease.

V is TRBV19 and J is TRBJ1-2; D is perhaps TRBD1 (5 bases). The V gene lost 5 bases and the J gene lost 10 bases, with 29 bases spanning the gap. Germline V lookup: CDR1 LNHDA, CDR2 SQIVND (reference sequence). CDR3 length equals 17 residues. In DNA form, the CDR3 reads TGTGCCAGTAGTGGGGACTCTCGGGGGTTCCGGAGTAAAGACTACACCTTC. Translated: CASSGDSRGFRSKDYTF.

The rearrangement uses TRBV5-4 and TRBJ2-7, with TRBD1 identical over 9 bases. Germline V gives CDR1 SGHNT, CDR2 YYREEE (reference sequence). The CDR3 is made up of 15 amino acids. After removal of 4 bases from V and 3 bases from J, the junction contained 8 bases not matched to a gene. In DNA, the CDR3 is TGTGCCAGCAGCCCGGGACAGGGAAAGGTCTACGAGCAGTACTTC. Protein sequence: CASSPGQGKVYEQYF.

This chain links TRBV30 with TRBJ2-1, with TRBD2 matching over 8 bases. Germline CDR1 reads GTSNPN; CDR2 reads SVGIG (reference sequence). This CDR3 comprises 15 residues. J gave up 0 bases and V 2 bases, and 3 bases lay outside the gene matches. The CDR3 nucleotides read TGTGCCTGGAGTCGCGGGACTAGCTCCTACAATGAGCAGTTCTTC. This translates into CAWSRGTSSYNEQFF.

This chain joins TRBV30 and TRBJ2-2, with TRBD1 matching over 9 bases. The CDR3 extends over 16 amino acids. V was pared by 2 bases and J by 3 bases, with 7 bases of the junction left unmatched. Germline assignment: CDR1 GTSNPN and CDR2 SVGIG (reference sequence). DNA of the CDR3: TGTGCCTGGAGTCTCCCGGGACAGGGATACACCGGGGAGCTGTTTTTT. It codes for CAWSLPGQGYTGELFF.

The CDR3 protein is CAWRDHSGGDYNEQFF. In DNA form, the CDR3 reads TGTGCCTGGAGGGACCATAGCGGGGGAGACTACAATGAGCAGTTCTTC. The chain is built from TRBV30 and TRBJ2-1; 9 bases agree with TRBD2. V was pared by 3 bases and J by 3 bases, with 9 bases of the junction left unmatched. CDR1 and CDR2 from the germline V gene are GTSNPN and SVGIG (reference sequence). This CDR3 is 16 amino acids long. Based on the CDR3 plus reference TRBV30 and TRBJ2-1, the full variable domain is SQTIHQWPATLVQPVGSPLSLECTVEGTSNPNLYWYRQAAGRGLQLLFYSVGIGQISSEVPQNLSASRPQDRQFILSSKKLLLSDSGFYLCAWRDHSGGDYNEQFFGPGTRLTVL.

The rearrangement joins TRBV10-3 to TRBJ2-5, with TRBD2 matching over 15 bases. The ends lost 6 bases at V and 2 bases at J; junction bases unmatched: 7. Germline V gene sequence: CDR1 ENHRY, CDR2 SYGVKD. This CDR3 contains 17 residues. CDR3 loop: CAISPGLAGGLQETQYF. The CDR3 nucleotides read TGTGCCATCAGCCCGGGACTAGCGGGGGGTCTTCAAGAGACCCAGTACTTC.

V and J are TRBV7-9 and TRBJ1-4; 7 bases match TRBD1. This CDR3 is built from 15 residues. Unmatched junction bases numbered 12, after V lost 0 bases and J lost 14 bases. Germline assignment: CDR1 SEHNR and CDR2 FQNEAQ (reference sequence). CDR3 nucleotide sequence: TGTGCCAGCAGCTTAGCGGGACAGCCCGGAAGTTGGCTGTTTTTT. Translation: CASSLAGQPGSWLFF.

The chain combines TRBV20-1 with TRBJ2-3; D gene ambiguous. This CDR3 comprises 11 residues. Per the germline V gene, CDR1 is DFQATT and CDR2 is SNEGSKA (reference sequence). Between the trimmed V and J ends, which lost 3 bases and 5 bases, there was a span of 6 bases. CDR3 sequence: CSASGGDTQYF. DNA for the CDR3: TGCAGTGCTAGCGGCGGAGATACGCAGTATTTT.

The chain has TRBV28 and TRBJ1-1; 9 bases line up with TRBD1. Germline CDR1 and CDR2: MDHEN and SYDVKM. With V trimmed by 3 bases and J by 11 bases, 10 bases remained unmatched. This CDR3 comprises 14 residues. CDR3: CASSFEDRGLRAFF. In DNA, the CDR3 is TGTGCCAGCAGTTTCGAGGACAGGGGCCTTCGGGCTTTCTTT.

The chain has TRBV3-1 (or the pseudogene TRBV3-2) and TRBJ1-1; unclear D gene. The CDR3 sequence is 13 residues long. CDR1 is LGHDT, CDR2 YNNKEL, per germline (reference sequence). Trimming took 11 bases from V and 3 from J, leaving 16 bases between them. The CDR3 DNA follows: TGTGCCGGATTAGGCAGGCGATACACTGAAGCTTTCTTT. Translation: CAGLGRRYTEAFF.

V gene TRBV6-1 combines with J gene TRBJ2-1; D ambiguous. CDR1 MNHNS and CDR2 SASEGT come from the germline V gene. This CDR3 region has 16 residues. The V end was cut by 3 bases, the J end by 2 bases, with 14 bases between. DNA for the CDR3: TGTGCCAGCAGTGAGTATCGGCAGGTCCCCTACAATGAGCAGTTCTTC. Protein sequence: CASSEYRQVPYNEQFF.

This rearrangement joins TRBV3-1 (or the pseudogene TRBV3-2) to TRBJ2-5; no definite D call. Germline-derived CDR1 and CDR2 are LGHDT and YNNKEL (reference sequence). The CDR3 consists of 12 residues. The V end lost 0 bases, the J end lost 6 bases, and 5 bases lay between the germline ends. The CDR3 is CASSQERQTQYF. DNA for the CDR3: TGTGCCAGCAGCCAAGAGAGGCAGACCCAGTACTTC.

The chain joins TRBV4-1 to TRBJ2-1, with TRBD1 identical over 7 bases. The CDR3 consists of 16 residues. The V and J ends lost 4 bases and 1 base, in that order; junction bases with no gene match: 7. Germline CDR1 and CDR2: MGHRA and YSYEKL. The CDR3 bases are TGCGCCAGCAGCCGCCAGACAGGGATTTCCTACAATGAGCAGTTCTTC. Its translation is CASSRQTGISYNEQFF.

The chain recombines TRBV19 with TRBJ2-2, with 12 nucleotides matching TRBD1. Germline V gene data show CDR1 as LNHDA and CDR2 as SQIVND (reference sequence). This CDR3 spans 15 amino acids. V lost 10 bases and J lost 1; bases outside the gene matches: 4. The CDR3 sequence is CATRDRGQNTGELFF. CDR3 nucleotides: TGTGCCACCCGGGACAGGGGGCAGAACACCGGGGAGCTGTTTTTT. Full variable domain (outside the CDR3, taken from reference TRBV19 and TRBJ2-2): DGGITQSPKYLFRKEGQNVTLSCEQNLNHDAMYWYRQDPGQGLRLIYYSQIVNDFQKGDIAEGYSVSREKKESFPLTVTSAQKNPTAFYLCATRDRGQNTGELFFGEGSRLTVL.

The chain couples TRBV7-2 to TRBJ1-5, with D uncertain. CDR1 and CDR2 (germline): SGHTA, FQGNSA. The length of the CDR3 is 13 residues. Trimming took off 1 base at V and 4 bases at J, with 5 bases between the two ends. This CDR3 is CASSLDGNQPQHF. DNA of the CDR3: TGTGCCAGCAGCTTAGACGGGAATCAGCCCCAGCATTTT.

The chain has TRBV5-4 and TRBJ2-7; D unresolved. This CDR3 comprises 15 residues. Germline values: CDR1 SGHNT, CDR2 YYREEE (reference sequence). The ends were cut back, 5 bases at V and 0 bases at J, with 15 bases in the middle. The chain's CDR3 is CASSYPPGTSYEQYF. The CDR3 DNA sequence: TGTGCCAGCAGTTATCCGCCTGGCACCTCCTACGAGCAGTACTTC.

CDR3 coding DNA: TGTGCCAGCAGTTACGGATCGGGTTACGAGCAGTACTTC. Its protein is CASSYGSGYEQYF. The chain has TRBV6-2 or TRBV6-3 and TRBJ2-7, with unresolved D. Germline V CDR1 and CDR2: MNHEY, SVGEGT. The CDR3 covers 13 residues. Trimming took off 2 bases at V and 4 bases at J, with 9 bases between the two ends.

This chain uses TRBV10-3 with TRBJ1-4, with D possibly TRBD1 on 5 matching bases. V gave up 3 bases and J gave up 4 bases, with 6 bases separating them. Germline V lookup: CDR1 ENHRY, CDR2 SYGVKD. The CDR3 has 13 residues. The CDR3 DNA is TGTGCCATCAGTGACAGGGTTAATGAAAAACTGTTTTTT. The encoded protein is CAISDRVNEKLFF.

This chain uses TRBV19 with TRBJ2-7; D possibly corresponds to TRBD2 (6 bases). Germline CDR1 LNHDA, CDR2 SQIVND (reference sequence). CDR3 size: 15 residues. The V gene lost 2 bases and the J gene lost 0 bases, with 11 bases spanning the gap. CDR3 sequence reads: CASSIPGTGSYEQYF. The CDR3 DNA is TGTGCCAGTAGTATACCCGGGACTGGCTCCTACGAGCAGTACTTC.

The chain has TRBV7-6 and TRBJ1-2; D not certain. There are 13 residues in the CDR3. CDR1 is SGHVS and CDR2 is FNYEAQ in the germline V gene. V lost 5 bases and J 4 bases, leaving 11 bases between the germline ends. CDR3 in DNA: TGTGCCAGCAGCGCGGGCGAGGGCTATGGCTACACCTTC. Its protein product is CASSAGEGYGYTF.

The V and J genes are TRBV20-1 and TRBJ1-6, with D tentatively TRBD1 (6 bases). The CDR3 runs 13 residues. Trimming shortened V by 3 bases and J by 7 bases, and 10 bases separated the two germline ends. Germline CDR1 and CDR2: DFQATT and SNEGSKA (reference sequence). This chain's CDR3 is CSASRTANSPLHF. The CDR3 coding sequence is TGCAGTGCTAGTAGGACAGCGAATTCACCCCTCCACTTT.

V and J are TRBV19 and TRBJ1-2, with TRBD1 matching 8 bases. This CDR3 spans 15 amino acids. The germline CDR1 and CDR2 sequences are LNHDA and SQIVND (reference sequence). V shed 4 bases and J 2 bases; nucleotides not matched to a gene: 6. CDR3 coding DNA: TGTGCCAGTAGTACCGGACAGGGTGGCAACTATGGCTACACCTTC. It yields the protein CASSTGQGGNYGYTF.

This chain uses TRBV7-2 with TRBJ2-7; 12 bases fit TRBD1. The V and J ends lost 5 bases and 2 bases, in that order; junction bases with no gene match: 10. CDR1 and CDR2 from the germline V gene are SGHTA and FQGNSA. This CDR3 has 17 amino acids. CDR3 residues: CASSTRDRGLRAYEQYF. CDR3 in DNA: TGTGCCAGCAGCACCCGGGACAGGGGGCTGAGGGCCTACGAGCAGTACTTC.

The chain combines TRBV10-3 with TRBJ1-1, with D uncertain. Trimming shortened V by 5 bases and J by 1 base, and 11 bases separated the two germline ends. CDR1 and CDR2 (germline): ENHRY, SYGVKD. The CDR3 spans 14 residues. This CDR3 reads CAISRTGSNTEAFF. Written as DNA, the CDR3 is TGTGCCATCAGTAGGACGGGGTCGAACACTGAAGCTTTCTTT.

V usage is TRBV15 and J usage is TRBJ1-1, with D unclear. V was trimmed by 6 bases and J by 2 bases, leaving 10 bases between them. The germline CDR1 and CDR2 sequences are LNHNV and YYDKDF (reference sequence). The CDR3 is 13 amino acids. The CDR3 region is CATRAEGNTEAFF. The CDR3 nucleotides read TGTGCCACCAGGGCAGAGGGAAACACTGAAGCTTTCTTT.

The chain recombines TRBV7-2 with TRBJ1-2; 10 positions match TRBD1. Germline loops: CDR1 SGHTA, CDR2 FQGNSA. CDR3 length equals 13 residues. The ends lost 5 bases at V and 6 bases at J; junction bases unmatched: 3. CDR3 coding DNA: TGTGCCAGCAGCCTTGGGACAGGGGATGGCTACACCTTC. This codes for CASSLGTGDGYTF.